One sample yielded the 24 T cell receptor beta chains listed below, sequenced in a study of cytomegalovirus exposure and HLA in healthy donors. Use of 60 Vbeta and 13 Jbeta primers characterized the PCR. TCRdb's table, derived via immunoSEQ multiplex PCR, lists solely in-frame clones and lacks some. The sample's table shows about 130,000 clones. The sequenced sample was PBMCs. The source of these receptors is a man aged 35 to 55 in good health and CMV-seronegative.

The chain uses TRBV6-4 and TRBJ2-7; D perhaps matches TRBD2 (5 bases). The CDR3 spans 12 residues. Trimming took off 6 bases at V and 4 bases at J, with 10 bases between the two ends. CDR1 and CDR2 from the germline V gene are MRHNA and SNTAGT. CDR3 in DNA: TGTGCCAGCAGGCCCTGGAGGTACGAGCAGTACTTC. This encodes CASRPWRYEQYF.

This chain links TRBV7-9 with TRBJ1-3, with a possible D match to TRBD1 (5 bases). This CDR3 spans 16 amino acids. V was clipped by 1 base and J by 3 bases, with 13 bases between them. Germline V gene data show CDR1 as SEHNR and CDR2 as FQNEAQ (reference sequence). The CDR3 sequence: CASSLEALGVGNTIYF. The CDR3 region has the DNA TGTGCCAGCAGCTTAGAAGCCCTAGGGGTTGGAAACACCATATATTTT.

The V call is TRBV10-3, the J call TRBJ2-1; D not certain. The germline CDR1 and CDR2 sequences are ENHRY and SYGVKD. The CDR3 has 14 amino acids. Trimming took 3 bases from V and 3 from J, leaving 9 bases between them. CDR3 protein: CAISEPRIYNEQFF. The CDR3 DNA reads TGTGCCATCAGTGAACCGAGAATCTACAATGAGCAGTTCTTC.

The V and J genes are TRBV6-5 and TRBJ1-5, with D unresolved. This CDR3 spans 15 amino acids. V dropped 0 bases and J dropped 7 bases, with 13 bases sitting between them. Germline V gene sequence: CDR1 MNHEY, CDR2 SVGAGI. Here the CDR3 reads CASSYSITGEQPQHF. CDR3 coding DNA: TGTGCCAGCAGTTACTCGATTACCGGTGAACAGCCCCAGCATTTT.

CDR3 loop: CASSLGDRENEKLFF. The CDR3 region has the DNA TGCGCCAGCAGCTTGGGGGACAGAGAGAATGAAAAACTGTTTTTT. The chain joins TRBV5-1 to TRBJ1-4; 7 bases are a match to TRBD1. CDR1 SGHRS and CDR2 YFSETQ come from the germline V gene. After removal of 0 bases from V and 5 bases from J, the junction contained 4 bases not matched to a gene. CDR3 length: 15 residues.

The chain joins TRBV4-1 to TRBJ1-1, with TRBD1 identical over 7 bases. Germline V lookup: CDR1 MGHRA, CDR2 YSYEKL. Losses at the gene ends were 4 bases for V and 1 base for J; bases not matched to a gene: 12. The CDR3 sequence is 17 residues long. CDR3 nucleotide sequence: TGCGCCAGCAGCCGAGGAGCGACAGGGTTTGGGAACACTGAAGCTTTCTTT. Protein: CASSRGATGFGNTEAFF.

The chain is built from TRBV10-2 and TRBJ2-7, with 7 bases matching TRBD2. Germline V lookup: CDR1 WSHSY, CDR2 SAAADI. The CDR3 length is 16 residues. The junction had 13 bases not matched to a gene; V was cut back by 7 bases and J by 1 base. The CDR3 is CASTLGRRELSYEQYF. CDR3 bases: TGCGCCAGCACCCTCGGGAGGCGGGAACTATCCTACGAGCAGTACTTC.

The chain combines TRBV29-1 with TRBJ2-7; a possible D gene is TRBD1 (5 bases). Looked up from germline, CDR1 is SQVTM and CDR2 is ANQGSEA. Between the trimmed V and J ends, which lost 5 bases and 7 bases, there was a span of 15 bases. The CDR3 is made up of 12 amino acids. As DNA, the CDR3 is TGCAGCGTTCGACAGCCCTCGAGGGAGCAGTACTTC. The encoded protein is CSVRQPSREQYF.

This chain uses TRBV29-1 with TRBJ2-1; possible D gene TRBD1, 6 bases. Germline CDR1 reads SQVTM; CDR2 reads ANQGSEA. V was trimmed by 0 bases and J by 4 bases, leaving 16 bases between them. This CDR3 spans 16 amino acids. CDR3 in amino acids: CSVEERTARKYNEQFF. The CDR3 DNA is TGCAGCGTTGAAGAGCGGACAGCGAGAAAATACAATGAGCAGTTCTTC.

V and J are TRBV30 and TRBJ1-3; D is uncertain. Germline V gives CDR1 GTSNPN, CDR2 SVGIG (reference sequence). The CDR3 is 10 residues long. Trimming removed 5 bases from V and 8 bases from J, with 7 bases in between. The CDR3: CAWGLHTIYF. As DNA, the CDR3 is TGTGCCTGGGGGCTCCACACCATATATTTT.

Here the CDR3 DNA reads TGTGCCAGCAGCCTAGGAATACCTCCCTACGAGCAGTACTTC. Translating gives CASSLGIPPYEQYF. The chain has TRBV5-6 and TRBJ2-7; D is unclear. V gave up 4 bases and J gave up 2 bases, with 13 bases separating them. The CDR3 has 14 amino acids. Germline CDR1 is SGHDT and CDR2 is YYEEEE.

The rearrangement uses TRBV6-5 and TRBJ2-7; no clear D gene. V was shortened by 0 bases and J by 2 bases, with 14 bases between the two germline ends. The CDR3 sequence is 16 residues long. Germline assignment: CDR1 MNHEY and CDR2 SVGAGI. The CDR3 DNA reads as TGTGCCAGCAGTTACTCGAGACTTAGTAGTGCCTACGAGCAGTACTTC. Translation: CASSYSRLSSAYEQYF.

The V call is TRBV5-1, the J call TRBJ2-2; TRBD2 might be the D (6 bases). Germline V gene sequence: CDR1 SGHRS, CDR2 YFSETQ. The germline V and J ends were trimmed by 1 base and 4 bases, with 14 bases remaining between them. The CDR3 loop spans 16 amino acids. Here the CDR3 DNA reads TGCGCCAGCAGCTTGAGAACGGGAGTGGGCACCGGGGAGCTGTTTTTT. Translation: CASSLRTGVGTGELFF. The whole variable domain, remainder taken from reference TRBV5-1 and TRBJ2-2, is KAGVTQTPRYLIKTRGQQVTLSCSPISGHRSVSWYQQTPGQGLQFLFEYFSETQRNKGNFPGRFSGRQFSNSRSEMNVSTLELGDSALYLCASSLRTGVGTGELFFGEGSRLTVL.

The V and J genes are TRBV5-1 and TRBJ1-3; D may be TRBD1 (6 bases). V dropped 5 bases and J dropped 4 bases, with 13 bases sitting between them. CDR3 length: 14 residues. Germline lookup yields CDR1 SGHRS and CDR2 YFSETQ. The CDR3 DNA follows: TGCGCCAGCAGTTTCGCAGGGGCCGGAAACACCATATATTTT. Translating gives CASSFAGAGNTIYF. Full variable domain (remainder filled in from reference TRBV5-1 and TRBJ1-3): KAGVTQTPRYLIKTRGQQVTLSCSPISGHRSVSWYQQTPGQGLQFLFEYFSETQRNKGNFPGRFSGRQFSNSRSEMNVSTLELGDSALYLCASSFAGAGNTIYFGEGSWLTVV.

The chain employs TRBV6-5 and TRBJ2-2; 7 nucleotides line up with TRBD2. The CDR3 extends over 15 amino acids. The germline V gene has CDR1 MNHEY and CDR2 SVGAGI. J was trimmed by 1 base and V by 5 bases; bases with no gene match: 4. The CDR3 nucleotides read TGTGCCAGCAGTGGGGAGCGGGGGAACACCGGGGAGCTGTTTTTT. Its translation: CASSGERGNTGELFF.

The gene calls are TRBV15 and TRBJ1-2; TRBD1 is a possible D gene (5 bases). The CDR3 is 14 amino acids. Germline V lookup: CDR1 LNHNV, CDR2 YYDKDF (reference sequence). V was clipped by 0 bases and J by 2 bases, with 7 bases between them. The CDR3 spells CATSRDKGNYGYTF. The CDR3 nucleotides are TGTGCCACCAGCAGAGATAAGGGGAACTATGGCTACACCTTC.

The J gene is TRBJ2-7, the V gene TRBV6-1, with 8 bases lining up with TRBD2. Germline V CDR1 and CDR2: MNHNS, SASEGT. The ends lost 4 bases at V and 1 base at J; junction bases unmatched: 9. The CDR3 totals 16 residues. The CDR3 region is CASSGIAGKVSYEQYF. The DNA of the CDR3 is TGTGCCAGCAGTGGCATAGCGGGAAAGGTGTCCTACGAGCAGTACTTC.

V is TRBV5-4 and J is TRBJ1-2; 7 positions agree with TRBD1. V was pared by 2 bases and J by 8 bases, with 9 bases of the junction left unmatched. The CDR3 runs to 14 residues. Germline CDR1 and CDR2: SGHNT and YYREEE (reference sequence). The CDR3 region has the DNA TGTGCCAGCAGCTTCGGACAGGAGAAAGGGGGCTACACCTTC. Translation: CASSFGQEKGGYTF.

The chain combines TRBV19 with TRBJ2-1; no definite D call. CDR3 length: 12 residues. Trimming removed 5 bases from V and 5 bases from J, with 7 bases in between. The V gene's germline CDR1 is LNHDA and CDR2 SQIVND (reference sequence). CDR3 sequence: CASSAGDNEQFF. CDR3 DNA sequence: TGTGCCAGTAGTGCCGGAGACAATGAGCAGTTCTTC.

The chain uses TRBV27 and TRBJ2-2; 7 bases fit TRBD2. This CDR3 has 16 residues. Trimming cost V 5 bases and J 0 bases; bases outside gene matches: 6. Germline assignment: CDR1 MNHEY and CDR2 SMNVEV (reference sequence). CDR3 sequence (DNA): TGTGCCAGCAGTGCTTCTAGCGGAGCGAACACCGGGGAGCTGTTTTTT. Encoded protein: CASSASSGANTGELFF.

The chain recombines TRBV25-1 with TRBJ1-2; 7 nucleotides align to TRBD1. The germline gives CDR1 MGHDK, CDR2 SYGVNS. This CDR3 region has 18 residues. With 0 bases clipped from V and 4 bases from J, the junction kept 14 bases outside the gene matches. CDR3 nucleotide sequence: TGTGCCAGCAGTGAATATACCAGGACAGGACGAGTTGGCTATGGCTACACCTTC. Translated, it gives CASSEYTRTGRVGYGYTF.

CDR3 nucleotide sequence: TGTGCCAGCAGTCAATACCCTCAGGACAGATGGCGTCAGCCCCAGCATTTT. It yields the protein CASSQYPQDRWRQPQHF. This sequence joins TRBV28 and TRBJ1-5; D possibly corresponds to TRBD1 (6 bases). The CDR3 consists of 17 residues. Trimming removed 5 bases from V and 6 bases from J, with 23 bases in between. Germline V gives CDR1 MDHEN, CDR2 SYDVKM.

The chain links TRBV6-5 to TRBJ2-3; TRBD1 matches 9 bases. This CDR3 has 14 residues. Germline-derived CDR1 and CDR2 are MNHEY and SVGAGI. With V trimmed by 5 bases and J by 4 bases, 4 bases remained unmatched. The CDR3 reads CASSMDRGSDTQYF. In nucleotides, the CDR3 is TGTGCCAGCAGTATGGACAGGGGCTCAGATACGCAGTATTTT.

The chain has TRBV7-9 and TRBJ2-7; 9 nucleotides match TRBD1. V shed 1 base and J 2 bases; nucleotides not matched to a gene: 0. This CDR3 is 14 amino acids long. Germline-derived CDR1 and CDR2 are SEHNR and FQNEAQ (reference sequence). The CDR3, as DNA: TGTGCCAGCAGCTTAGGGACAGGGGCCTACGAGCAGTACTTC. Its translation is CASSLGTGAYEQYF. Using reference TRBV7-9 and TRBJ2-7 for the parts outside the CDR3, the full variable domain is DTGVSQNPRHKITKRGQNVTFRCDPISEHNRLYWYRQTLGQGPEFLTYFQNEAQLEKSRLLSDRFSAERPKGSFSTLEIQRTEQGDSAMYLCASSLGTGAYEQYFGPGTRLTVT.